A selection of T cell receptor beta chains follows, all from one sample in a study of T cells in Graves' hyperthyroidism and ophthalmopathy. TCRdb analysed the multiplex PCR reads with MiXCR anew, one entry per CDR3 protein. The profile shows 400,000 to 600,000 distinct CDR3 sequences, 20% to 25% of them singletons. Input material: blood. These receptors were obtained from a man between 18 and 29 years old with Graves' hyperthyroidism. Each CDR3 is given with its conserved first and last residue. The order of the fields is CDR3 length, D gene, V gene, clone size, J gene, CDR3 protein, CDR3 DNA. The D gene is left open where the match is weak. Expanded clones get a size class; other rows say once, few or many, or leave the size out.

CDR3 length: 18
D gene: .
V gene: TRBV11-1
clone size: few
J gene: TRBJ2-6
CDR3 protein: CASSPPWDGGSGANVLTF
CDR3 DNA: TGTGCCAGCAGCCCCCCCTGGGACGGAGGCTCTGGGGCCAACGTCCTGACTTTC

CDR3 length: 15
D gene: .
V gene: TRBV25-1
clone size: many
J gene: TRBJ2-5
CDR3 protein: CASSEWSGQQETQYF
CDR3 DNA: TGTGCCAGCAGTGAATGGTCGGGGCAGCAAGAGACCCAGTACTTC

CDR3 length: 13
D gene: .
V gene: TRBV7-6
clone size: many
J gene: TRBJ2-7
CDR3 protein: CASSPRSNYEQYF
CDR3 DNA: TGTGCCAGCAGCCCTCGTTCTAATTACGAGCAGTACTTC

CDR3 length: 13
D gene: .
V gene: TRBV29-1
clone size: .
J gene: TRBJ1-2
CDR3 protein: CSVNRGQGYGYTF
CDR3 DNA: TGCAGCGTTAACCGGGGTCAAGGCTATGGCTACACCTTC

CDR3 length: 14
D gene: TRBD2
V gene: TRBV7-9
clone size: .
J gene: TRBJ2-7
CDR3 protein: CASSLGGTSHEQYF
CDR3 DNA: TGTGCCAGCAGCTTAGGGGGGACTAGCCACGAGCAGTACTTC

CDR3 length: 15
D gene: .
V gene: TRBV6-1
clone size: few
J gene: TRBJ2-6
CDR3 protein: CASSESAAGANVLTF
CDR3 DNA: TGTGCCAGCAGTGAGTCGGCCGCTGGGGCCAACGTCCTGACTTTC

CDR3 length: 17
D gene: TRBD2
V gene: TRBV9
clone size: many
J gene: TRBJ2-2
CDR3 protein: CASSLRTGTKNTGELFF
CDR3 DNA: TGTGCCAGCAGCCTTAGAACCGGGACTAAAAACACCGGGGAGCTGTTTTTT

CDR3 length: 15
D gene: TRBD2
V gene: TRBV5-1
clone size: .
J gene: TRBJ2-2
CDR3 protein: CASSIGTRGTGELFF
CDR3 DNA: TGCGCCAGCAGCATCGGGACTAGGGGGACCGGGGAGCTGTTTTTT

CDR3 length: 13
D gene: TRBD1
V gene: TRBV6-5
clone size: many
J gene: TRBJ1-2
CDR3 protein: CASRTTGGDGYTF
CDR3 DNA: TGTGCCAGCAGGACGACAGGGGGCGATGGCTACACCTTC

CDR3 length: 14
D gene: .
V gene: TRBV29-1
clone size: .
J gene: TRBJ1-2
CDR3 protein: CSVEEAGQDYGYTF
CDR3 DNA: TGCAGCGTTGAGGAGGCAGGGCAGGACTATGGCTACACCTTC

CDR3 length: 17
D gene: .
V gene: TRBV5-1
clone size: few
J gene: TRBJ1-2
CDR3 protein: CASSFAIFAEMGYGYTF
CDR3 DNA: TGCGCCAGCAGCTTCGCCATCTTCGCAGAGATGGGCTATGGCTACACCTTC

CDR3 length: 15
D gene: .
V gene: TRBV9
clone size: many
J gene: TRBJ2-2
CDR3 protein: CASSVVSGNTGELFF
CDR3 DNA: TGTGCCAGCAGCGTAGTTTCAGGGAACACCGGGGAGCTGTTTTTT

CDR3 length: 9
D gene: .
V gene: TRBV7-9
clone size: many
J gene: TRBJ1-2
CDR3 protein: CASPGGYTF
CDR3 DNA: TGTGCCAGCCCGGGAGGCTACACCTTC

CDR3 length: 14
D gene: .
V gene: TRBV7-8
clone size: .
J gene: TRBJ1-2
CDR3 protein: CASSPLQSNYGYTF
CDR3 DNA: TGTGCCAGCAGCCCCCTCCAGTCTAACTATGGCTACACCTTC

CDR3 length: 13
D gene: .
V gene: TRBV2
clone size: .
J gene: TRBJ1-6
CDR3 protein: CASNVRGNSPLHF
CDR3 DNA: TGTGCCAGCAATGTCAGGGGAAATTCACCCCTCCACTTT

CDR3 length: 13
D gene: TRBD1
V gene: TRBV19
clone size: many
J gene: TRBJ2-5
CDR3 protein: CATSRTGQETQYF
CDR3 DNA: TGTGCCACCTCGAGGACAGGGCAAGAGACCCAGTACTTC

CDR3 length: 11
D gene: .
V gene: TRBV2
clone size: .
J gene: TRBJ2-7
CDR3 protein: CASTGEYEQYF
CDR3 DNA: TGTGCCAGCACAGGAGAATACGAGCAGTACTTC

CDR3 length: 16
D gene: .
V gene: TRBV29-1
clone size: many
J gene: TRBJ2-5
CDR3 protein: CSVEKLVGPMGETQYF
CDR3 DNA: TGCAGCGTTGAAAAGTTGGTGGGGCCCATGGGCGAGACCCAGTACTTC